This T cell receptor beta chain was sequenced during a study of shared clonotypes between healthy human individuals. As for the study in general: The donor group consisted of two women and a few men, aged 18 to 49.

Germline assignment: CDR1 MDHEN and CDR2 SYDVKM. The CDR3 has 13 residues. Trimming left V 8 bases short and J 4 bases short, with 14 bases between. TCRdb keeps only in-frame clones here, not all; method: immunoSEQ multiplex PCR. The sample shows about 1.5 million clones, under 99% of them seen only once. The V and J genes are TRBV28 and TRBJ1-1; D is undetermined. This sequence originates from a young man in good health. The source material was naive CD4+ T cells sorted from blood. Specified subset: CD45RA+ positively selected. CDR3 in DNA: TGTGCCAGCCGTCCTCCTGTCCCCACTGAAGCTTTCTTT. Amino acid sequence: CASRPPVPTEAFF. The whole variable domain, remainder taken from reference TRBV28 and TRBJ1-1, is DVKVTQSSRYLVKRTGEKVFLECVQDMDHENMFWYRQDPGLGLRLIYFSYDVKMKEKGDIPEGYSVSREKKERFSLILESASTNQTSMYLCASRPPVPTEAFFGQGTRLTVV.